A selection of T cell receptor beta chains follows, all from one sample in a study of T cell repertoires in cytomegalovirus infection. Via MiXCR, TCRdb re-called the reads, giving one row per CDR3 protein. The sample includes 830,000 or so distinct CDR3 sequences, about 33% of them seen just once. These TCRs are of unknown antigen specificity. The material sequenced was cultured CD8+ T cells from PBMCs, taken from culture after CMV antigen stimulation. The receptor set was obtained from a human donor in good health (CMV status not recorded). Some clones in this sample may be carry-over from other donors' samples. CDR3s include the opening cysteine and the closing phenylalanine or tryptophan. D genes are given only for firm matches. Only some rows state a clone size, as once, few, many or a class for expanded clones.

J,size,V,D,CDR3,DNA
TRBJ2-4,.,TRBV19,.,CASSPLPRDPQYSF,TGTGCCAGTAGTCCCCTTCCCCGGGACCCACAGTACTCCTTC
TRBJ1-4,.,TRBV12-3/TRBV12-4,.,CASSSRDLLNEKLFF,TGTGCCAGCAGTTCACGGGACCTTCTTAATGAAAAACTGTTTTTT
TRBJ1-1,.,TRBV7-9,.,CASSPRTGEAFF,TGTGCCAGCAGTCCAAGGACGGGTGAAGCTTTCTTT
TRBJ1-2,.,TRBV20-1,TRBD1,CSARPRDRGPANYGYTF,TGCAGTGCTAGACCCCGGGACAGGGGGCCGGCTAACTATGGCTACACCTTC
TRBJ2-5,few,TRBV4-3,TRBD2,CASSHGGLAGMQETQYF,TGCGCCAGCAGCCATGGTGGACTAGCGGGTATGCAGGAGACCCAGTACTTC
TRBJ2-1,.,TRBV6-1,.,CASSEYGGTYNEQFF,TGTGCCAGCAGTGAATATGGCGGGACCTACAATGAGCAGTTCTTC
TRBJ2-4,.,TRBV6-6,.,CASSYGSNIQYF,TGTGCCAGCAGTTACGGGTCCAACATTCAGTACTTC
TRBJ1-5,.,TRBV6-6,TRBD1,CASSYSRGERYSNQPQHF,TGTGCCAGCAGTTACTCCAGGGGGGAGAGGTATAGCAATCAGCCCCAGCATTTT
TRBJ1-1,few,TRBV7-9,.,CASSLESAGYTEAFF,TGTGCCAGCAGCTTAGAGTCGGCAGGCTACACTGAAGCTTTCTTT
TRBJ1-2,.,TRBV12-3/TRBV12-4,TRBD1,CASSLTPQGGDYGYTF,TGTGCCAGCAGTCTCACCCCACAGGGGGGGGACTATGGCTACACCTTC
TRBJ2-2,few,TRBV5-6,TRBD1,CASSLEDRGAQTGELFF,TGTGCCAGCAGCTTGGAGGACAGGGGGGCACAGACCGGGGAGCTGTTTTTT
TRBJ2-1,.,TRBV27,.,CASSQPPSVISGDSSYNEQFF,TGTGCCAGCAGCCAACCTCCCTCGGTAATTTCCGGGGATAGCTCCTACAATGAGCAGTTCTTC
TRBJ1-1,few,TRBV10-3,TRBD1,CAISDLQGGRTEAFF,TGTGCCATCAGTGATCTTCAGGGGGGAAGGACTGAAGCTTTCTTT
TRBJ1-1,.,TRBV19,.,CASSMGLSPGWTEAFF,TGTGCCAGTAGTATGGGGCTGTCCCCGGGGTGGACTGAAGCTTTCTTT
TRBJ2-3,few,TRBV7-9,TRBD1,CASSLGHQGDERDTQYF,TGTGCCAGCAGCTTAGGCCATCAGGGGGATGAGAGAGATACGCAGTATTTT
TRBJ1-1,few,TRBV27,TRBD1,CASSGRDRGTEAFF,TGTGCCAGCAGTGGCCGGGACAGGGGTACTGAAGCTTTCTTT
TRBJ2-1,.,TRBV12-3/TRBV12-4,.,CASSQLGDEQFF,TGTGCCAGCAGTCAATTGGGTGATGAGCAGTTCTTC
TRBJ2-3,many,TRBV28,TRBD1,CASSGDSSTDTQYF,TGTGCCAGCAGTGGGGACAGTAGCACAGATACGCAGTATTTT
TRBJ2-7,few,TRBV5-1,TRBD2,CASRIGLAGAYEQYF,TGCGCCAGCAGAATCGGACTAGCGGGGGCCTACGAGCAGTACTTC
TRBJ2-4,once,TRBV4-1,TRBD2,CASSQVGLAGYIQYF,TGCGCCAGCAGCCAAGTTGGGCTAGCGGGGTACATTCAGTACTTC
TRBJ2-1,.,TRBV6-5,.,CASSYGSGGDEQFF,TGTGCCAGCAGTTACGGGTCCGGGGGCGATGAGCAGTTCTTC
TRBJ2-7,.,TRBV7-6,.,CASSVGQFYEQYF,TGTGCCAGCAGCGTCGGACAGTTCTACGAGCAGTACTTC
TRBJ2-3,.,TRBV13,.,CASSLGTTSPTDTQYF,TGTGCCAGCAGCTTAGGGACTACGAGTCCCACAGATACGCAGTATTTT
TRBJ1-1,few,TRBV10-3,.,CAISERGPQNTEAFF,TGTGCCATCAGTGAGCGTGGACCCCAGAACACTGAAGCTTTCTTT
TRBJ2-7,few,TRBV7-9,.,CASSLPVKDSASYEQYF,TGTGCCAGCAGCTTACCAGTCAAGGACAGCGCTTCCTACGAGCAGTACTTC
TRBJ2-1,many,TRBV12-5,TRBD2,CASGLSGGAYNEQFF,TGTGCTAGTGGTCTTAGCGGGGGGGCTTACAATGAGCAGTTCTTC
TRBJ1-1,few,TRBV6-1,.,CASSERTEYRNTEAFF,TGTGCCAGCAGTGAAAGGACAGAATACAGGAACACTGAAGCTTTCTTT
TRBJ2-5,.,TRBV4-3,.,CASSQDSVLQETQYF,TGCGCCAGCAGCCAAGATTCAGTGCTCCAAGAGACCCAGTACTTC
TRBJ1-1,many,TRBV6-6,TRBD1,CASSLPGQGNTEAFF,TGTGCCAGCAGCCTACCCGGACAGGGGAACACTGAAGCTTTCTTT
TRBJ1-5,.,TRBV7-2,.,CASSLDRDGNQPQHF,TGTGCCAGCAGCTTAGACAGGGACGGCAATCAGCCCCAGCATTTT
TRBJ1-6,.,TRBV6-1,.,CASSPGHPGGIDSPLHF,TGTGCCAGCAGTCCGGGACACCCGGGCGGTATAGATTCACCCCTCCACTTT
TRBJ1-3,.,TRBV12-3/TRBV12-4,.,CASPSLSGNTIYF,TGTGCCAGCCCCTCCCTCTCTGGAAACACCATATATTTT
TRBJ1-6,.,TRBV5-1,.,CASSFGQSLWNSPLHF,TGCGCCAGCAGCTTCGGACAATCTTTATGGAATTCACCCCTCCACTTT
TRBJ2-5,.,TRBV7-9,.,CASRERRGDQETQYF,TGTGCCAGCAGAGAACGGCGGGGAGACCAAGAGACCCAGTACTTC
TRBJ2-5,few,TRBV4-2,.,CASSQGSVKETQYF,TGTGCCAGCAGCCAAGGGTCCGTGAAAGAGACCCAGTACTTC
TRBJ2-2,.,TRBV6-1,.,CASGLTANTGELFF,TGTGCCAGCGGCCTAACAGCGAACACCGGGGAGCTGTTTTTT
TRBJ2-3,.,TRBV15,.,CATSRTQRYSDTQYF,TGTGCCACCAGCAGAACCCAGAGGTACTCGGATACGCAGTATTTT
TRBJ1-5,few,TRBV2,.,CASSDRGPLRPQHF,TGTGCCAGCAGTGACAGGGGCCCGCTTAGGCCCCAGCATTTT
TRBJ2-1,few,TRBV5-1,.,CASSWSETDPSSYNEQFF,TGCGCCAGCAGCTGGTCCGAGACGGACCCAAGCTCCTACAATGAGCAGTTCTTC
TRBJ2-2,few,TRBV5-4,.,CASSFLGSRHGELFF,TGTGCCAGCAGCTTTTTAGGGTCACGGCACGGGGAGCTGTTTTTT